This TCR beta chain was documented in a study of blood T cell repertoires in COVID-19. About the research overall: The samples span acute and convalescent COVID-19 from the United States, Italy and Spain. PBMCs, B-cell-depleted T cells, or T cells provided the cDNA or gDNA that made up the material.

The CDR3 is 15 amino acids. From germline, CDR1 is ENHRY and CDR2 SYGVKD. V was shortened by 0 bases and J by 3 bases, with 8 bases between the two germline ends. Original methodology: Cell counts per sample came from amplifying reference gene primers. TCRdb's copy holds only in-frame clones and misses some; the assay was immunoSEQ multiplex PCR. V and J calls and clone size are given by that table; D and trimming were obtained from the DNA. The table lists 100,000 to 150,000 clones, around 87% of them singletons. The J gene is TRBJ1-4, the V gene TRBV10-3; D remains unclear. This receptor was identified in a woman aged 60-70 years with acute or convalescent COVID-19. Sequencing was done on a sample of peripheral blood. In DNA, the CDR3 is TGTGCCATCAGTGAGTCCCCCGGAGCTAATGAAAAACTGTTTTTT. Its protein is CAISESPGANEKLFF.